This T cell receptor beta chain stems from a study of blood T cell repertoires in COVID-19. Study-level background: Some COVID-19 samples were acute and others convalescent; all came from the United States, Italy and Spain. The analysed material was cDNA or gDNA that came from T cells, B-cell-depleted T cells, or PBMCs.

Trimming took 3 bases from V and 10 from J, leaving 10 bases between them. The CDR3 is made up of 13 amino acids. Using immunoSEQ multiplex PCR, the repertoire was profiled, and TCRdb retains in-frame clones only, with some absent. Of roughly 190,000 clones listed, under 80% are singletons. The V call is TRBV12-3 or TRBV12-4, the J call TRBJ1-6, with D perhaps matching TRBD1 (5 bases). Sequencing input: peripheral blood. The sequence was collected from a woman between 50 and 59 years old with acute or convalescent COVID-19. CDR3 sequence (DNA): TGTGCCAGCAGTTTGAGGGAGGGGTCACCCCTCCACTTT. Amino acids: CASSLREGSPLHF.